The sample holds many counts of the clone carrying this T cell receptor beta chain. This sample was included in a study of response to subunit inactivated influenza vaccine. TCRdb passed the RT-PCR reads through MiXCR, listing each CDR3 protein once. The data contain 550,000 to 600,000 distinct CDR3 sequences, about 11% of them singletons. This TCR came from a man aged 50 to 60 who received an inactivated influenza vaccine. Sequencing was performed on PBMCs from blood, taken on the day of vaccination.

CDR3 DNA: TGTGCCAGCAGCCGGGACAGGGCCGCGGTCTATGGCTACACCTTC. Translating it yields CASSRDRAAVYGYTF. The rearrangement links TRBV7-2 to TRBJ1-2, with 9 nucleotides matching TRBD1. There are 15 residues in the CDR3. The junction had 8 bases not matched to a gene; V was cut back by 5 bases and J by 4 bases. Germline CDR1 is SGHTA and CDR2 is FQGNSA.